Below, 11 T cell receptor beta chains from the same sample are listed, as sequenced in a study of blood T cell repertoires in COVID-19. Assay used: immunoSEQ multiplex PCR; TCRdb lists only in-frame clones, some missing. The sample shows a few hundred thousand clones, around 87% of them seen only once. Sequenced: peripheral blood. These receptors came from a woman in her 30s with COVID-19, enrolled during active disease.

The rearrangement joins TRBV6-1 to TRBJ2-5; perhaps TRBD2 as D (7 bases). V was trimmed by 2 bases and J by 5 bases, leaving 15 bases between them. CDR3 size: 15 residues. Looked up from germline, CDR1 is MNHNS and CDR2 is SASEGT. The CDR3 loop is CASSERGAPGETQYF. The CDR3 coding sequence is TGTGCCAGCAGTGAACGGGGGGCCCCTGGGGAGACCCAGTACTTC.

This clone was observed once. The chain recombines TRBV19 with TRBJ1-1; D is unclear. With 4 bases removed from V and 5 bases from J, the gap between germline ends came to 14 bases. The germline V gene has CDR1 LNHDA and CDR2 SQIVND (reference sequence). The CDR3 spans 14 residues. CDR3 loop: CASSRARGWTEAFF. The CDR3 DNA is TGTGCCAGTAGTAGGGCCCGGGGATGGACTGAAGCTTTCTTT. The full variable domain, completed using reference TRBV19 and TRBJ1-1, is DGGITQSPKYLFRKEGQNVTLSCEQNLNHDAMYWYRQDPGQGLRLIYYSQIVNDFQKGDIAEGYSVSREKKESFPLTVTSAQKNPTAFYLCASSRARGWTEAFFGQGTRLTVV.

This clone was detected once. The chain joins TRBV10-3 to TRBJ2-5; possibly TRBD2 for D (6 bases). Germline V gene lookup returns CDR1 ENHRY and CDR2 SYGVKD. Trimming left V 8 bases short and J 5 bases short, with 9 bases between. The CDR3 spans 11 residues. CDR3 sequence: CAIGRSETQYF. The CDR3 DNA is TGTGCCATCGGGAGGAGTGAGACCCAGTACTTC.

This rearrangement joins TRBV9 to TRBJ1-2; perhaps TRBD1 as D (5 bases). Between the trimmed V and J ends, which lost 1 base and 5 bases, there was a span of 21 bases. In germline, CDR1 is SGDLS, CDR2 YYNGEE. This CDR3 region has 17 residues. CDR3 nucleotide sequence: TGTGCCAGCAGCGTACCCCCTACTACTAGGAGGGGATATGGCTACACCTTC. It specifies CASSVPPTTRRGYGYTF.

The J gene is TRBJ1-1, the V gene TRBV28; TRBD1 aligns across 11 bases. Germline CDR1 is MDHEN and CDR2 is SYDVKM. The CDR3 runs 18 residues. V dropped 1 base and J dropped 2; count of bases not matched to a gene: 9. CDR3: CASSLLSWDRGKNTEAFF. Here the CDR3 DNA reads TGTGCCAGCAGTTTATTGAGTTGGGACAGGGGGAAAAACACTGAAGCTTTCTTT.

The gene calls are TRBV30 and TRBJ2-5; 7 nucleotides line up with TRBD1. Trimming took 1 base from V and 2 from J; bases not matched to a gene: 10. Germline CDR1 reads GTSNPN; CDR2 reads SVGIG (reference sequence). This CDR3 spans 16 amino acids. CDR3: CAWSGGTDREQETQYF. CDR3 nucleotides: TGTGCCTGGAGTGGGGGGACCGACAGGGAGCAAGAGACCCAGTACTTC. The whole variable domain, remainder taken from reference TRBV30 and TRBJ2-5, is SQTIHQWPATLVQPVGSPLSLECTVEGTSNPNLYWYRQAAGRGLQLLFYSVGIGQISSEVPQNLSASRPQDRQFILSSKKLLLSDSGFYLCAWSGGTDREQETQYFGPGTRLLVL.

The chain has TRBV9 and TRBJ2-6; D unresolved. V was pared by 1 base and J by 0 bases, with 11 bases between. Per germline, CDR1 SGDLS and CDR2 YYNGEE. The CDR3 is 17 amino acids. CDR3 residues: CASSVSRRYSGANVLTF. CDR3 coding DNA: TGTGCCAGCAGCGTATCGCGGCGGTACTCTGGGGCCAACGTCCTGACTTTC.

This chain connects TRBV30 to TRBJ1-4; D gene unclear. This CDR3 contains 15 residues. In germline, CDR1 is GTSNPN, CDR2 SVGIG (reference sequence). The V end lost 0 bases, the J end lost 0 bases, and 8 bases lay between the germline ends. The CDR3 nucleotides read TGTGCCTGGAGTGTAACTAGGGCAACTAATGAAAAACTGTTTTTT. Amino acids: CAWSVTRATNEKLFF.

This clone was detected only a few times. DNA of the CDR3: TGTGCCAGCAGTACCCCCCGGACAGGGCAGTACGAGCAGTACTTC. Its translation: CASSTPRTGQYEQYF. This chain uses TRBV6-5 with TRBJ2-7; 8 bases are a match to TRBD1. Germline lookup yields CDR1 MNHEY and CDR2 SVGAGI. CDR3 length equals 15 residues. J was trimmed by 4 bases and V by 5 bases; bases with no gene match: 10.

The chain combines TRBV7-9 with TRBJ2-7; TRBD2 agrees at 13 bases. There are 17 residues in the CDR3. Germline CDR1 is SEHNR and CDR2 is FQNEAQ (reference sequence). J gave up 2 bases and V 3 bases, and 7 bases lay outside the gene matches. Written as DNA, the CDR3 is TGTGCCAGCAGCTTCTATACCGGGACTAGCGGGACCTACGAGCAGTACTTC. Amino acid sequence: CASSFYTGTSGTYEQYF.

V usage is TRBV2 and J usage is TRBJ1-6; D is perhaps TRBD1 (5 bases). The CDR3 loop spans 15 amino acids. Looked up from germline, CDR1 is SNHLY and CDR2 is FYNNEI. The germline V and J ends were trimmed by 7 bases and 0 bases, with 10 bases remaining between them. CDR3 protein: CASKGASSYNSPLHF. The CDR3 bases are TGTGCCAGCAAAGGGGCTAGCTCCTATAATTCACCCCTCCACTTT.